The clone carrying this TCR beta chain was seen repeatedly, ten times or more. What it binds is not known. CDR1 and CDR2 from the germline V gene are SGHRS and YFSETQ. This CDR3 contains 13 residues. V gave up 2 bases and J gave up 3 bases, with 8 bases separating them. What was sequenced were expressed TCRB transcripts, since all of the isolated RNA had been reverse transcribed. The repertoire was sequenced with immunoSEQ multiplex PCR; TCRdb's copy has only in-frame clones and lacks some. The sample carries 130,000 or so clones, roughly 10% recorded once. The data belong to a study of beta chain features in type 1 diabetes. Broader study findings: Whether TCRB rearrangement is influenced by HLA type was left unresolved in this analysis.

The receptor comes from a woman aged 40 to 49 in good health. The specimen sequenced was central memory CD4+ T cells from blood. The chain uses TRBV5-1 and TRBJ2-5; no definite D call. CDR3 loop: CASSFRQKETQYF. Here the CDR3 DNA reads TGCGCCAGCAGCTTTCGTCAGAAAGAGACCCAGTACTTC.